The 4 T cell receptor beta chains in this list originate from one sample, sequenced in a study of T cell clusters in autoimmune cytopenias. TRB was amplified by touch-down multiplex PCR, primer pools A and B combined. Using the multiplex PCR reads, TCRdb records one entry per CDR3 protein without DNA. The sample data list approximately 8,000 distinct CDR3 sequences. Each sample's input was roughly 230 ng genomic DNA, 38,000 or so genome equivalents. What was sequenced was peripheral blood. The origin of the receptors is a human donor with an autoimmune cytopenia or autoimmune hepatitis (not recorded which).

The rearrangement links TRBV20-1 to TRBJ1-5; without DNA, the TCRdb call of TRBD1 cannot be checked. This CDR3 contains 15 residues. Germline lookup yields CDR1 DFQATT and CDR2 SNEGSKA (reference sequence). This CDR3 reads CSARGTGKGNQPQHF.

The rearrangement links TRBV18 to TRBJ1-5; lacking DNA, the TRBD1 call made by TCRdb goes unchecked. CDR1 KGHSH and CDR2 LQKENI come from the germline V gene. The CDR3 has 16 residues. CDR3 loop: CASSQTHPSYNQPQHF.

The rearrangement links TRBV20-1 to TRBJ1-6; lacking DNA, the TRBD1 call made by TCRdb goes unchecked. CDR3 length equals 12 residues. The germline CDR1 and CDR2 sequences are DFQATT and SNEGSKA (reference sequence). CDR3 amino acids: CSAPGLGSPLHF.

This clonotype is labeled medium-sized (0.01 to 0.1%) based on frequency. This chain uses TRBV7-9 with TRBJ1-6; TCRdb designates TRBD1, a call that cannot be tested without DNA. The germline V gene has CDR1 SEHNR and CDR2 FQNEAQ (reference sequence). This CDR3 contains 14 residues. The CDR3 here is CASSSREQNSPLHF.